This TCR beta chain was identified in a study of blood T cell repertoires in COVID-19. Study background: Acute and convalescent COVID-19 specimens originated in the United States, Italy and Spain. The cDNA or gDNA used as material had been derived from T cells, B-cell-depleted T cells, or PBMCs.

Measured with immunoSEQ multiplex PCR; TCRdb has only the in-frame clones, and not every one. The sample lists about 140,000 clones; over 60% were seen once. The sequencing sample was made of peripheral blood. The origin of this receptor is a woman in her fifties or sixties with active or convalescent COVID-19.

CDR3 loop: CAIRDSYQETQYF. For the CDR3, the DNA is TGTGCCATCCGGGACAGCTACCAAGAGACCCAGTACTTC. The chain links TRBV7-9 to TRBJ2-5, with 7 bases matching TRBD1. The CDR3 is 13 residues long. V shed 10 bases and J 0 bases; nucleotides not matched to a gene: 5. Germline V CDR1 and CDR2: SEHNR, FQNEAQ (reference sequence).